These 13 T cell receptor beta chains originate from one sample sequenced in a study of regulatory T cells in long-lasting Graves disease. The authors built TCR beta libraries using iRepertoire HTBI primers and Arm-PCR of CDR3 regions. One entry per CDR3 protein, called by TCRdb with MiXCR from the multiplex PCR reads. The table has 250,000 or so distinct CDR3 sequences, around a sixth seen once. Regarding time point: newly diagnosed GD, antithyroid drugs for less than 3 months. Generation of the TCR library employed RNA extracted from PBMCs. This sample was also put to use in a study of T cells in Graves' hyperthyroidism and ophthalmopathy.

Specimen: peripheral blood mononuclear cells (PBMCs), collected at new diagnosis, from a patient treated with antithyroid drugs. The receptors derive from a woman aged 25 to 45 with Graves disease.

This clonotype has only one observation. A far larger clone is just one base off, so this is likely a read error. The chain employs TRBV2 and TRBJ1-1; D ambiguous. Germline CDR1 SNHLY, CDR2 FYNNEI. CDR3 length: 14 amino acids. The CDR3 spells CTSSLSGANTEAFF. The CDR3 nucleotides are TGTACCAGCAGCCTCTCAGGAGCTAACACTGAAGCTTTCTTT. Using reference TRBV2 and TRBJ1-1 for the parts outside the CDR3, the full variable domain is EPEVTQTPSHQVTQMGQEVILRCVPISNHLYFYWYRQILGQKVEFLVSFYNNEISEKSEIFDDQFSVERPDGSNFTLKIRSTKLEDSAMYFCTSSLSGANTEAFFGQGTRLTVV.

This clonotype has at least ten counts. The chain combines TRBV6-9 with TRBJ1-1; weak D call: TRBD1 (6 bases). This CDR3 is built from 17 residues. Germline assignment: CDR1 MNHGY and CDR2 SVAAGI. Trimming pared 3 bases from V and 0 bases from J, leaving 17 bases between. CDR3 in amino acids: CASSYSSGAPLNTEAFF. The CDR3 bases are TGTGCCAGCAGTTACTCCTCGGGGGCCCCTTTGAACACTGAAGCTTTCTTT.

At least ten counts were recorded for this clonotype. J is TRBJ2-3 and V is TRBV10-3; D possibly corresponds to TRBD2 (6 bases). The germline V gene encodes CDR1 ENHRY and CDR2 SYGVKD. V lost 10 bases and J 2 bases, leaving 22 bases between the germline ends. The CDR3 loop spans 16 amino acids. The CDR3 region is CATSGSGPSTTDTQYF. CDR3 bases: TGTGCCACCTCGGGCAGCGGGCCTTCTACCACAGATACGCAGTATTTT.

This clonotype was seen many times. The chain couples TRBV20-1 to TRBJ2-1; 11 nucleotides match TRBD2. The CDR3 has 15 amino acids. Germline V gene data show CDR1 as DFQATT and CDR2 as SNEGSKA (reference sequence). The V gene end was trimmed by 4 bases and the J gene end by 9 bases; junction bases not matched to a gene: 11. The CDR3 is CSATVTTSGEGEQFF. The CDR3 region has the DNA TGCAGTGCTACGGTTACGACTAGCGGGGAGGGTGAGCAGTTCTTC.

The chain combines TRBV6-2 or TRBV6-3 with TRBJ1-5, with TRBD1 identical over 11 bases. Germline assignment: CDR1 MNHEY and CDR2 SVGEGT. With 4 bases clipped from V and 0 bases from J, the junction kept 5 bases outside the gene matches. The CDR3 has 17 amino acids. CDR3 protein: CASSSDRGRLSNQPQHF. DNA of the CDR3: TGTGCCAGCAGTTCGGACAGGGGGCGGCTTAGCAATCAGCCCCAGCATTTT.

The gene calls are TRBV4-1 and TRBJ1-2; unclear D gene. V was trimmed by 4 bases and J by 5 bases, leaving 5 bases between them. The germline gives CDR1 MGHRA, CDR2 YSYEKL. The CDR3 spans 11 residues. Here the CDR3 reads CASSPRYGYTF. CDR3 sequence (DNA): TGCGCCAGCAGCCCGAGGTATGGCTACACCTTC.

The chain's CDR3 is CASSLASRAHEQYF. CDR3 DNA: TGTGCCAGCAGCTTAGCTTCCAGGGCCCACGAGCAGTACTTC. This chain uses TRBV7-9 with TRBJ2-7; tentatively, D is TRBD1 (5 bases). CDR1 is SEHNR, CDR2 FQNEAQ, per germline (reference sequence). Trimming shortened V by 0 bases and J by 5 bases, and 11 bases separated the two germline ends. CDR3 size: 14 residues. Full variable domain (rest looked up from reference TRBV7-9 and TRBJ2-7): DTGVSQNPRHKITKRGQNVTFRCDPISEHNRLYWYRQTLGQGPEFLTYFQNEAQLEKSRLLSDRFSAERPKGSFSTLEIQRTEQGDSAMYLCASSLASRAHEQYFGPGTRLTVT.

At least ten counts were recorded for this clonotype. CDR3 DNA sequence: TGTGCCAGCAGCCCGTACGTCACCGGGGAGCTGTTTTTT. Residues: CASSPYVTGELFF. The chain uses TRBV7-2 and TRBJ2-2; the D is unclear. From germline, CDR1 is SGHTA and CDR2 FQGNSA. The ends were cut back, 5 bases at V and 4 bases at J, with 8 bases in the middle. This CDR3 has 13 amino acids.

A note on this clonotype: Just one base apart from a much larger clone, this may be a read error. The chain employs TRBV6-2 or TRBV6-3 and TRBJ2-1; D tentatively reads TRBD1 or TRBD2 (5 bases each). The tail of the sequence fits TRBJ2-5 better, so the J call may be wrong. Germline values: CDR1 MNHEY, CDR2 SVGEGT. The length of the CDR3 is 13 residues. The CDR3 DNA sequence: TGTGCCAGCATCAGGCAGGGAGAAGAGACCCAGTACTTC. This codes for CASIRQGEETQYF.

As regards this clonotype: With a much larger clone just one base away, this may be a read error. The chain has TRBV2 and TRBJ1-5; tentatively, D is TRBD1 (6 bases). This CDR3 comprises 13 residues. Germline V gene data show CDR1 as SNHLY and CDR2 as FYNNEI. CDR3 sequence (DNA): TGTGCGAGCACTGGACAGCCCAATCAGCCCCGGCATTTT. This gives the protein CASTGQPNQPRHF.

Worth noting for this clonotype: This could be a read error, since a much larger clone is one nucleotide away. This chain links TRBV5-6 with TRBJ2-3, with D perhaps being TRBD1 or TRBD2 (5 bases each). Near its end, the DNA agrees better with TRBJ2-7, so the J call may be wrong. The germline V gene has CDR1 SGHDT and CDR2 YYEEEE. The length of the CDR3 is 15 residues. This CDR3 reads CASSWDGASSYEQYF. The CDR3 DNA follows: TGTGCCAGCAGCTGGGACGGGGCTAGCTCCTACGAGCAGTACTTC.

This clonotype was recorded at least ten times. V usage is TRBV7-2 and J usage is TRBJ2-7; D tentatively fits TRBD1 or TRBD2 (5 bases each). The germline gives CDR1 SGHTA, CDR2 FQGNSA. The CDR3 spans 15 residues. Trimming stripped 5 bases from V and 3 bases from J, with 17 bases between. The CDR3 sequence is CASSPDGLGVYEQYF. CDR3 in DNA: TGTGCCAGCAGCCCAGATGGGTTGGGGGTCTACGAGCAGTACTTC. The full variable domain, its missing parts supplied by reference TRBV7-2 and TRBJ2-7, is GAGVSQSPSNKVTEKGKDVELRCDPISGHTALYWYRQSLGQGLEFLIYFQGNSAPDKSGLPSDRFSAERTGGSVSTLTIQRTQQEDSAVYLCASSPDGLGVYEQYFGPGTRLTVT.

This clonotype appeared many times. The chain uses TRBV6-1 and TRBJ2-3; either TRBD1 or TRBD2 may fit D (7 bases each). The V gene's germline CDR1 is MNHNS and CDR2 SASEGT. The CDR3 runs to 15 residues. Trimming pared 6 bases from V and 2 bases from J, leaving 15 bases between. This chain's CDR3 is CASRPGGAHTDTQYF. The CDR3 DNA reads as TGTGCCAGCAGGCCAGGGGGGGCACACACAGATACGCAGTATTTT.